This T cell receptor (beta chain) was recorded in a study of cytomegalovirus exposure and HLA in healthy donors. Notes on this clone: What it binds is unknown.

Overall study findings and caveats: Many donors shared some public TCRs, even though most TCR sequences were rare.

The V end was cut by 8 bases, the J end by 2 bases, with 9 bases between. CDR1 is SNHLY and CDR2 is FYNNEI in the germline V gene. The CDR3 is 12 amino acids. Sequenced by immunoSEQ multiplex PCR; TCRdb stores in-frame clones only, minus some. This table holds 200,000 or so clones, 70% to 85% found once. The sample was PBMCs. This chain links TRBV2 with TRBJ2-5, with D possibly TRBD2 on 6 matching bases. The TCR was taken from a young woman in good health and CMV-seropositive. The CDR3 sequence: CASPGEQETQYF. The DNA of the CDR3 is TGTGCCAGCCCGGGGGAGCAAGAGACCCAGTACTTC.